This record concerns one T cell receptor beta chain sequence. Its antigen remains unidentified. There are 15 residues in the CDR3. In germline, CDR1 is MGHRA, CDR2 YSYEKL. The V segment lost 7 bases and the J segment 7 bases; nucleotides outside the gene matches: 12. This entry belongs to a study of blood T cells in healthy people across ages. Findings and limits, study-wide: Across samples, TCR beta diversity tracked strongly with naive T cell percentage.

Healthy Caucasian individuals from Russia aged 6 to 90 served as donors. Drawn from each donor were approximately 10 milliliters of peripheral blood. Sample-barcoded 5' priming and a J-beta primer mix drove a second PCR of roughly 7 to 11 cycles. MiXCR was run by TCRdb on the 5' RACE reads, yielding one entry per CDR3 protein. This repertoire shows about 1.1 million distinct CDR3 sequences, more than 30% found once; its top ten account for over 10%. What was sequenced was blood. The rearrangement joins TRBV4-1 to TRBJ1-4; 7 bases align to TRBD1. The source of this sequence is a man between 18 and 35 years old in good health. CDR3: CASTKDRARGEKLFF. DNA for the CDR3: TGCGCCAGCACGAAAGACAGGGCCCGAGGTGAAAAACTGTTTTTT.